The TCR beta chain under discussion was sequenced for a study of T cells in Graves' hyperthyroidism and ophthalmopathy. The study's findings and limits: Blood samples included most of the expanded thyroid clonotypes exceeding 0.001.

On this clonotype: Its antigen is undetermined.

The study included ophthalmopathy patients with Clinical Activity Score at least 3, NOSPECS grade at least 4 and duration under 3 months. PBMCs came from 7.5 to 10 ml fresh peripheral blood. Template material for amplifying TCR beta CDR3 regions consisted of RNA transcripts. HTBI primers were used for first-round RT-PCR of the TCR CDR3. A single record per CDR3 protein comes from TCRdb applying MiXCR to the multiplex PCR reads. The data show about 610,000 distinct CDR3 sequences, roughly 15% seen once. The sequence was collected from a woman aged 40 to 50 with Graves' ophthalmopathy. Source material: blood.

CDR3 nucleotide sequence: TGTGCCAGCAGTTACTCGAATGCTCAAGAGACCCAGTACTTC. This translates into CASSYSNAQETQYF. The chain combines TRBV6-5 with TRBJ2-5; D ambiguous. V shed 0 bases and J shed 2 bases, with 7 bases lying between them. CDR1 and CDR2 from the germline V gene are MNHEY and SVGAGI. The CDR3 is made up of 14 amino acids.